The 22 T cell receptor beta chains presented below share a single source sample, sequenced in a study of T cells in Graves' hyperthyroidism and ophthalmopathy. Amplified TCR beta CDR3 regions came from RNA transcripts. HTBI primers drove first-round RT-PCR of the TCR CDR3. TCRdb reanalysed the multiplex PCR reads using MiXCR and keeps one entry per CDR3 protein. The sample carries about 350,000 distinct CDR3 sequences, about 18% recorded once. Sequencing was performed on blood. The receptors come from a woman aged 30 to 39 with Graves' hyperthyroidism that later progressed to Graves' ophthalmopathy.

This clonotype was detected many times. The chain recombines TRBV29-1 with TRBJ1-1; 9 nucleotides match TRBD1. V shed 6 bases, J shed 4 bases, and the junction held 6 bases outside the gene matches. CDR1 SQVTM and CDR2 ANQGSEA come from the germline V gene. The length of the CDR3 is 13 residues. The CDR3 sequence is CSVNRDRATEAFF. The CDR3 DNA reads TGCAGCGTGAACCGGGACAGGGCCACTGAAGCTTTCTTT.

Only a few counts were recorded for this clonotype. This sequence joins TRBV18 and TRBJ2-1; D is undetermined. Looked up from germline, CDR1 is KGHSH and CDR2 is LQKENI. V was shortened by 3 bases and J by 3 bases, with 9 bases between the two germline ends. The CDR3 consists of 14 residues. CDR3 coding DNA: TGTGCCAGCTCACCTGGGCCGTACTACAATGAGCAGTTCTTC. It encodes CASSPGPYYNEQFF.

This clonotype appeared a few times. The rearrangement uses TRBV7-9 and TRBJ2-2; the D call may be TRBD1 or TRBD2 (6 bases each). This CDR3 spans 16 amino acids. Trimming stripped 1 base from V and 3 bases from J, with 12 bases between. Looked up from germline, CDR1 is SEHNR and CDR2 is FQNEAQ (reference sequence). CDR3: CASSLDRGLHTGELFF. CDR3 sequence (DNA): TGTGCCAGCAGCTTAGACCGGGGGCTGCACACCGGGGAGCTGTTTTTT.

This sequence joins TRBV12-3 or TRBV12-4 and TRBJ2-2; D ambiguous. V was pared by 5 bases and J by 0 bases, with 13 bases between. The length of the CDR3 is 16 residues. CDR3 nucleotides: TGTGCCAGCAGTGAATCAGCGTTCGCGAACACCGGGGAGCTGTTTTTT. The encoded protein is CASSESAFANTGELFF.

The chain uses TRBV2 and TRBJ1-3, with D perhaps TRBD1 (6 bases). The CDR3 loop spans 17 amino acids. V lost 4 bases and J 3 bases, leaving 19 bases between the germline ends. CDR1 SNHLY and CDR2 FYNNEI come from the germline V gene. CDR3 DNA sequence: TGTGCCAGCAGTGGACTGGGGGCAGGGCAACGTGGAAACACCATATATTTT. The encoded protein is CASSGLGAGQRGNTIYF. Full variable domain (missing parts from reference TRBV2 and TRBJ1-3): EPEVTQTPSHQVTQMGQEVILRCVPISNHLYFYWYRQILGQKVEFLVSFYNNEISEKSEIFDDQFSVERPDGSNFTLKIRSTKLEDSAMYFCASSGLGAGQRGNTIYFGEGSWLTVV.

This chain connects TRBV20-1 to TRBJ1-1, with 7 bases matching TRBD1. Germline CDR1 reads DFQATT; CDR2 reads SNEGSKA (reference sequence). V trimming: 1 base; J trimming: 5 bases; junction bases outside the gene matches: 10. There are 15 residues in the CDR3. The CDR3 loop reads CSARVPWSGQTEAFF. The CDR3 coding sequence is TGCAGTGCTAGAGTCCCCTGGTCGGGACAGACTGAAGCTTTCTTT.

This clonotype was detected only a few times. The V call is TRBV24-1, the J call TRBJ2-1; TRBD2 matches 11 bases. Per germline, CDR1 KGHDR and CDR2 SFDVKD. The CDR3 totals 15 residues. V was clipped by 9 bases and J by 6 bases; unmatched bases: 9. CDR3 loop: CATGITSGGSNEQFF. CDR3 in DNA: TGTGCCACCGGAATAACTAGCGGGGGATCCAATGAGCAGTTCTTC.

Concerning this clonotype: The CDR3 does not close with the conserved phenylalanine or tryptophan, likely indicating a read error. The rearrangement joins TRBV5-1 to TRBJ1-6; possible D gene TRBD1, 5 bases. The CDR3 contains 15 residues. V lost 0 bases to trimming and J lost 6 bases, with 10 bases between them. The germline CDR1 and CDR2 sequences are SGHRS and YFSETQ. Written as DNA, the CDR3 is TGCGCCAGCAGCTTGGATCAGGGTAGTAATTCACCCCTCCACCTT. It is translated as CASSLDQGSNSPLHL.

This chain connects TRBV28 to TRBJ2-7, with TRBD2 matching 7 bases. This CDR3 comprises 16 residues. Germline V lookup: CDR1 MDHEN, CDR2 SYDVKM. After removal of 2 bases from V and 2 bases from J, the junction contained 9 bases not matched to a gene. Written as DNA, the CDR3 is TGTGCCAGCAGTTTAAGGCGGGGGTCGAATCCCTACGAGCAGTACTTC. Protein product: CASSLRRGSNPYEQYF.

At least ten counts were recorded for this clonotype. The rearrangement links TRBV5-1 to TRBJ2-5; D assignment may be TRBD1 or TRBD2 (5 bases each). Germline lookup yields CDR1 SGHRS and CDR2 YFSETQ. The CDR3 has 13 residues. V was clipped by 5 bases and J by 0 bases, with 8 bases between them. CDR3 protein: CASRRGDQETQYF. The CDR3 coding sequence is TGCGCCAGCAGACGAGGGGACCAAGAGACCCAGTACTTC.

The chain links TRBV7-9 to TRBJ2-5; D perhaps matches TRBD1 (7 bases). V dropped 5 bases and J dropped 4 bases, with 17 bases sitting between them. The CDR3 extends over 15 amino acids. Germline CDR1 is SEHNR and CDR2 is FQNEAQ (reference sequence). In nucleotides, the CDR3 is TGTGCCAGCAGCCGACTAGGGCAGGGGGTAGAGACCCAGTACTTC. The encoded protein is CASSRLGQGVETQYF. The variable domain in full, completed from reference TRBV7-9 and TRBJ2-5, reads DTGVSQNPRHKITKRGQNVTFRCDPISEHNRLYWYRQTLGQGPEFLTYFQNEAQLEKSRLLSDRFSAERPKGSFSTLEIQRTEQGDSAMYLCASSRLGQGVETQYFGPGTRLLVL.

This clonotype was detected many times. The rearrangement links TRBV28 to TRBJ1-1; D remains unclear. This CDR3 spans 13 amino acids. CDR1 and CDR2 from the germline V gene are MDHEN and SYDVKM. The ends were cut back, 5 bases at V and 2 bases at J, with 9 bases in the middle. The DNA of the CDR3 is TGTGCCAGCAGTCTAGAAATAAACACTGAAGCTTTCTTT. Translating gives CASSLEINTEAFF.

With respect to this clonotype: A much larger clone lies a single base off, so this may be a read error. The chain recombines TRBV29-1 with TRBJ2-5, with 7 positions matching TRBD1. The J segment lost 14 bases and the V segment lost 0 bases, leaving 9 bases of the junction unmatched. The germline gives CDR1 SQVTM, CDR2 ANQGSEA. CDR3 size: 12 residues. The CDR3 nucleotides read TGCAGCGTTGAAGAGTTGGGACAGCAGAATTACTTC. Translated: CSVEELGQQNYF.

The chain employs TRBV20-1 and TRBJ2-2; 7 bases align to TRBD1. With 5 bases clipped from V and 6 bases from J, the junction kept 9 bases outside the gene matches. CDR3 length: 14 residues. The germline V gene encodes CDR1 DFQATT and CDR2 SNEGSKA (reference sequence). The CDR3 spells CSARGQTGAGELFF. In nucleotides, the CDR3 is TGCAGTGCTCGGGGACAGACCGGGGCCGGGGAGCTGTTTTTT.

This clonotype was observed a handful of times. The chain uses TRBV27 and TRBJ2-7; TRBD2 is a possible D gene (6 bases). CDR3 length equals 14 residues. Trimming removed 6 bases from V and 0 bases from J, with 12 bases in between. Germline CDR1 is MNHEY and CDR2 is SMNVEV (reference sequence). The CDR3 DNA follows: TGTGCCAGCAGGCAGCGGGCTCTCTCCTACGAGCAGTACTTC. Translation gives CASRQRALSYEQYF.

This clonotype was observed many times. The chain couples TRBV11-2 to TRBJ2-1; unclear D gene. V was pared by 3 bases and J by 10 bases, with 13 bases between. This CDR3 is built from 13 residues. CDR1 and CDR2 from the germline V gene are SGHAT and FQNNGV. The CDR3 DNA sequence: TGTGCCAGCAGCTTGCCTACTGGAAAGGAGCAGTTCTTC. This encodes CASSLPTGKEQFF.

This clonotype was seen ten or more times. The V call is TRBV7-6, the J call TRBJ1-2, with TRBD1 matching 7 bases. Trimming cost V 5 bases and J 4 bases; bases outside gene matches: 4. This CDR3 has 13 amino acids. Germline assignment: CDR1 SGHVS and CDR2 FNYEAQ. The CDR3 protein is CASSEGQTYGYTF. The DNA for the CDR3 is TGTGCCAGCAGCGAGGGACAGACCTATGGCTACACCTTC.

V is TRBV3-1 and J is TRBJ2-7; 7 bases align to TRBD1. Losses at the gene ends were 3 bases for V and 2 bases for J; bases not matched to a gene: 4. This CDR3 spans 14 amino acids. The germline gives CDR1 LGHDT, CDR2 YNNKEL (reference sequence). The CDR3 spells CASSQATGTYEQYF. CDR3 in DNA: TGTGCCAGCAGCCAGGCGACAGGGACCTACGAGCAGTACTTC.

The chain recombines TRBV12-3 or TRBV12-4 with TRBJ2-3, with 10 bases matching TRBD2. With 5 bases clipped from V and 1 base from J, the junction kept 9 bases outside the gene matches. The CDR3 is 17 amino acids. The CDR3 bases are TGTGCCAGCAGTCCCCGGACTAGCGGAGACCGCACAGATACGCAGTATTTT. It yields the protein CASSPRTSGDRTDTQYF.

This clonotype was found a few times. This sequence joins TRBV3-1 and TRBJ2-5, with 8 bases identical to TRBD1. This CDR3 comprises 14 residues. Germline CDR1 and CDR2: LGHDT and YNNKEL (reference sequence). V shed 6 bases, J shed 5 bases, and the junction held 8 bases outside the gene matches. This CDR3 is CASSEDRAGETQYF. CDR3 DNA: TGTGCCAGCAGTGAGGACAGGGCTGGGGAGACCCAGTACTTC.

The chain links TRBV4-1 to TRBJ2-7, with D maybe TRBD2 (5 bases). Between the trimmed V and J ends, which lost 4 bases and 6 bases, there was a span of 10 bases. This CDR3 comprises 12 residues. Looked up from germline, CDR1 is MGHRA and CDR2 is YSYEKL. The CDR3: CASSPSRREQYF. In DNA form, the CDR3 reads TGCGCCAGCAGCCCTAGCCGGCGCGAGCAGTACTTC.

Details on this clonotype: A much more abundant neighbour one base away suggests this may be a read error. The chain has TRBV11-2 and TRBJ2-5, with 9 bases fitting TRBD2. Germline lookup yields CDR1 SGHAT and CDR2 FQNNGV. The CDR3 is 16 residues long. The CDR3 nucleotides read TGTGCCAGCAGAAAAGCGGGGGGCGGGATAAAAGAGACCCAGTGCTTC. Protein product: CASRKAGGGIKETQCF.